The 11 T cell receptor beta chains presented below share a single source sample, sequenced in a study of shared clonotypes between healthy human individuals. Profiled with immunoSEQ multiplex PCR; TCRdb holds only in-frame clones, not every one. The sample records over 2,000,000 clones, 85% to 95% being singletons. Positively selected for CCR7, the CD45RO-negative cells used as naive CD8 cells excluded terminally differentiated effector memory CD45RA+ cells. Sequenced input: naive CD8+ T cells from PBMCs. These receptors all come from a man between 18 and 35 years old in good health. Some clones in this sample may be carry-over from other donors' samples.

The CDR3 DNA follows: TGCAGCGGCTCTTATCAAGAGACCCAGTACTTC. Protein: CSGSYQETQYF. The chain is built from TRBV29-1 and TRBJ2-5; the D is unclear. V was shortened by 7 bases and J by 2 bases, with 8 bases between the two germline ends. The CDR3 is made up of 11 amino acids. The V gene's germline CDR1 is SQVTM and CDR2 ANQGSEA. The entire variable domain, with the rest obtained from reference TRBV29-1 and TRBJ2-5, is as follows: SAVISQKPSRDICQRGTSLTIQCQVDSQVTMMFWYRQQPGQSLTLIATANQGSEATYESGFVIDKFPISRPNLTFSTLTVSNMSPEDSSIYLCSGSYQETQYFGPGTRLLVL.

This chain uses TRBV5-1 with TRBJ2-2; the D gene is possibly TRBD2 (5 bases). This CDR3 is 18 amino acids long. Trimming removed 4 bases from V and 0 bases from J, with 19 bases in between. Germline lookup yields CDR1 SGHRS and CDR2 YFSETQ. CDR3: CASSLVPTQTTNTGELFF. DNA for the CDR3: TGCGCCAGCAGCCTTGTCCCTACACAGACTACGAACACCGGGGAGCTGTTTTTT.

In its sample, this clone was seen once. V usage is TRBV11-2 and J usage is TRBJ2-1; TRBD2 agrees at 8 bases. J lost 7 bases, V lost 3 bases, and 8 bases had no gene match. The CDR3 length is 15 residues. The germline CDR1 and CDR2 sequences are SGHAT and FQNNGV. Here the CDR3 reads CASSFIRSGSNEQFF. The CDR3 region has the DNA TGTGCCAGCAGCTTTATCCGGAGCGGGAGTAATGAGCAGTTCTTC.

This chain's CDR3 is CASRNRDRGHEQYF. The CDR3 bases are TGCGCCAGCAGAAACCGGGACAGGGGGCACGAGCAGTACTTC. The rearrangement joins TRBV10-2 to TRBJ2-7; 12 bases align to TRBD1. Germline V gene lookup returns CDR1 WSHSY and CDR2 SAAADI. V gave up 6 bases and J gave up 5 bases; unmatched junction bases: 5. This CDR3 is built from 14 residues.

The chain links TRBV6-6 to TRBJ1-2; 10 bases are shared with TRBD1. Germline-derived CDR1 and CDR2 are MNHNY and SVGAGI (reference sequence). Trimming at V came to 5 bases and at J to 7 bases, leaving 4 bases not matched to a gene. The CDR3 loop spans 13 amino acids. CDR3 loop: CASSQGTGVGYTF. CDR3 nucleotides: TGTGCCAGCAGTCAAGGGACAGGGGTTGGCTACACCTTC.

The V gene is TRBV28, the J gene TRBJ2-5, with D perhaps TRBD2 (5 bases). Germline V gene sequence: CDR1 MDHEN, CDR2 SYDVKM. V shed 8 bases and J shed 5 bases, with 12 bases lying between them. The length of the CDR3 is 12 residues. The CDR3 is CASRYPGETQYF. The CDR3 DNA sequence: TGTGCCAGCCGCTACCCGGGGGAGACCCAGTACTTC.

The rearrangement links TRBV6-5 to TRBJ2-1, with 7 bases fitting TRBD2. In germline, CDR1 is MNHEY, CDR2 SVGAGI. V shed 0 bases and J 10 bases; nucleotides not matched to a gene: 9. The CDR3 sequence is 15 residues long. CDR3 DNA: TGTGCCAGCAGTTACTCTCGAGCGGGACCTTCGGAGCAGTTCTTC. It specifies CASSYSRAGPSEQFF.

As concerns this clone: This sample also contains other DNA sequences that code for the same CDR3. CDR3 bases: TGTGCCAGCAGCCCAAGGGGGGGGCAGCCCCAGCATTTT. Residues: CASSPRGGQPQHF. The chain is built from TRBV7-6 and TRBJ1-5; D might be TRBD1 (6 bases). V shed 5 bases and J shed 7 bases, with 12 bases lying between them. The CDR3 consists of 13 residues. Germline V gene lookup returns CDR1 SGHVS and CDR2 FNYEAQ.

CDR3 DNA sequence: TGTGCCAGCAGCGGTCCCGTAGACACTGAAGCTTTCTTT. Translation gives CASSGPVDTEAFF. The V gene is TRBV9, the J gene TRBJ1-1; D unresolved. The germline V and J ends were trimmed by 3 bases and 3 bases, with 9 bases remaining between them. Germline V gene sequence: CDR1 SGDLS, CDR2 YYNGEE. This CDR3 spans 13 amino acids.

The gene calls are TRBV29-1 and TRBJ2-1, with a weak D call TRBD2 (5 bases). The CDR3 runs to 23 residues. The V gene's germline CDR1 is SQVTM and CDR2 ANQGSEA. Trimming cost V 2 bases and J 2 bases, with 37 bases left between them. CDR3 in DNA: TGCAGCGTTGAACCCCGAAGGTTGGACTCCCTTTCTGCCATAACTTTCACCTACAATGAGCAGTTCTTC. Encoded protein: CSVEPRRLDSLSAITFTYNEQFF.

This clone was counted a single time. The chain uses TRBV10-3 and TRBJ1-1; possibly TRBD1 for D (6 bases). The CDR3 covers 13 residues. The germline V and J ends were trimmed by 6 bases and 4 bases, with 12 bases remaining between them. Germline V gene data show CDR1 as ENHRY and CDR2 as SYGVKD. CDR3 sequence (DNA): TGTGCCATCAGGGACACAGGGCCCACTGAAGCTTTCTTT. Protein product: CAIRDTGPTEAFF.